The 11 T cell receptor beta chains reported below all come from one sample, sequenced in a study of shared clonotypes between healthy human individuals. The method was immunoSEQ multiplex PCR; TCRdb's version includes in-frame clones alone and lacks a portion of them. The table shows some 1.5 million clones, with approximately 98% occurring only once. Sequencing was done on a sample of naive CD4+ T cells sorted from blood. Indicated subset: CD45RA+ positively selected. Receptor source: a man aged 25-45 years in good health.

The CDR3 reads CASSLSSVEYEQYF. Here the CDR3 DNA reads TGCGCCAGCAGCTTGAGTTCGGTCGAATACGAGCAGTACTTC. This chain uses TRBV5-1 with TRBJ2-7, with D unclear. V dropped 1 base and J dropped 4 bases, with 12 bases sitting between them. Germline lookup yields CDR1 SGHRS and CDR2 YFSETQ. The length of the CDR3 is 14 residues.

The chain uses TRBV25-1 and TRBJ2-5; D not certain. In germline, CDR1 is MGHDK, CDR2 SYGVNS. Trimming removed 3 bases from V and 1 base from J, with 12 bases in between. The CDR3 runs 15 residues. The CDR3 coding sequence is TGTGCCAGCAGTGACGGAACAGTGCTCCAAGAGACCCAGTACTTC. It is translated as CASSDGTVLQETQYF.

The genes are TRBV18 and TRBJ2-1; 8 positions agree with TRBD2. Trimming removed 4 bases from V and 4 bases from J; junction bases left unmatched: 3. The CDR3 runs 14 residues. Germline V gene data show CDR1 as KGHSH and CDR2 as LQKENI. CDR3 sequence (DNA): TGTGCCAGCTCACACGGGACTAGGTACAATGAGCAGTTCTTC. The encoded protein is CASSHGTRYNEQFF.

This chain links TRBV5-1 with TRBJ2-5; the D call may be TRBD1 or TRBD2 (5 bases each). Trimming stripped 2 bases from V and 4 bases from J, with 9 bases between. The CDR3 is 13 amino acids. Germline assignment: CDR1 SGHRS and CDR2 YFSETQ. As DNA, the CDR3 is TGCGCCAGCAGCTTCGGGGCTTCAGAGACCCAGTACTTC. Its protein product is CASSFGASETQYF.

The chain has TRBV28 and TRBJ2-5; 7 bases are shared with TRBD2. J lost 2 bases, V lost 4 bases, and 10 bases had no gene match. The CDR3 is made up of 16 amino acids. In germline, CDR1 is MDHEN, CDR2 SYDVKM. CDR3 coding DNA: TGTGCCAGCAGTTCCATGGCGGGAGTTAGTCAAGAGACCCAGTACTTC. It yields the protein CASSSMAGVSQETQYF.

This chain connects TRBV2 to TRBJ1-2; possible D gene TRBD1, 5 bases. The V gene lost 4 bases and the J gene lost 3 bases, with 12 bases spanning the gap. Per germline, CDR1 SNHLY and CDR2 FYNNEI. The CDR3 runs to 14 residues. The CDR3 loop is CASSVRVGDYGYTF. In DNA, the CDR3 is TGTGCCAGCAGTGTCAGGGTAGGGGACTATGGCTACACCTTC.

J is TRBJ2-3 and V is TRBV4-1; maybe TRBD1 (5 bases). This CDR3 spans 16 amino acids. Trimming stripped 3 bases from V and 4 bases from J, with 17 bases between. Germline assignment: CDR1 MGHRA and CDR2 YSYEKL. The CDR3 nucleotides read TGCGCCAGCAGCCAGCCCCCAGGGTTGATCCCAGATACGCAGTATTTT. This translates into CASSQPPGLIPDTQYF.

The gene calls are TRBV15 and TRBJ2-3, with D unresolved. Germline V gives CDR1 LNHNV, CDR2 YYDKDF (reference sequence). The CDR3 is 14 residues long. V dropped 5 bases and J dropped 6 bases, with 15 bases sitting between them. The CDR3 DNA reads as TGTGCCACCAGCGCCCGTAACGCCCCCGATACGCAGTATTTT. Translating gives CATSARNAPDTQYF.

The V gene is TRBV15, the J gene TRBJ1-2; 7 nucleotides align to TRBD1. Per germline, CDR1 LNHNV and CDR2 YYDKDF (reference sequence). V shed 5 bases and J 4 bases; nucleotides not matched to a gene: 4. The CDR3 is 13 amino acids. CDR3 residues: CATSRDRAYGYTF. CDR3 coding DNA: TGTGCCACCAGCCGCGACAGGGCCTATGGCTACACCTTC.

V usage is TRBV28 and J usage is TRBJ1-2; possible D gene TRBD1, 5 bases. Looked up from germline, CDR1 is MDHEN and CDR2 is SYDVKM. The CDR3 runs to 13 residues. V lost 3 bases and J 5 bases, leaving 10 bases between the germline ends. CDR3 sequence (DNA): TGTGCCAGCAGTTTGTCTGGGGGTTATGGCTACACCTTC. Its protein is CASSLSGGYGYTF.

The V gene is TRBV5-3, the J gene TRBJ2-5, with D unclear. TRBV5-3 is placed among ORFs of uncertain function. Trimming left V 6 bases short and J 2 bases short, with 11 bases between. This CDR3 is built from 13 residues. CDR3 in DNA: TGTGCCAGAATTGGTGGGCCTCAAGAGACCCAGTACTTC. It codes for CARIGGPQETQYF.